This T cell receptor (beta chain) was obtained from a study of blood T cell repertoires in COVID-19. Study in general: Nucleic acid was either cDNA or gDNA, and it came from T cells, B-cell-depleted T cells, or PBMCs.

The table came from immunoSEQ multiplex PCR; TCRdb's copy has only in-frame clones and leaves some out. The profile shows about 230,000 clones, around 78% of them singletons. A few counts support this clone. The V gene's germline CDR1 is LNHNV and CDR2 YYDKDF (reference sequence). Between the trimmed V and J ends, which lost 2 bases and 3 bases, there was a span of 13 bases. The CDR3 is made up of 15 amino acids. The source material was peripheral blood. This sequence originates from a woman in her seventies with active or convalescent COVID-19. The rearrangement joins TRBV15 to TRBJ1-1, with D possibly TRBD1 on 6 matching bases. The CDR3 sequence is CATSRRLTGYTEAFF. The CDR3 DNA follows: TGTGCCACCAGCAGACGTCTAACAGGGTACACTGAAGCTTTCTTT.